This T cell receptor beta chain was identified in a study of CXCR3-negative and CXCR3-positive naive CD8 T cells. UMI-labeled 5' RACE yielded the TRB cDNA libraries. TCRdb reprocessed the 5' RACE reads; each CDR3 protein has one entry and no DNA is given. Seen in this sample are over 150,000 distinct CDR3 sequences; the ten most common clones hold approximately 0.5%. The CDR3 has 12 residues. As to this clonotype: The antigen remains unidentified.

Study-wide findings and caveats: With respect to TRBV-TRBJ usage, naive CXCR3-negative and CXCR3-positive cells were similar; memory differed. Upon cryopreservation, CXCR3 expression partially decreased, and most assays used fresh PBMCs. Compared with CXCR3-negative naive cells, CXCR3-positive naive cells showed more hydrophobic TRB CDR3s.

Per CD8+ T cell subset, triplicate sorts of 250,000 to 300,000 cells each were done. The chain employs TRBV12-3 or TRBV12-4 and TRBJ2-7. The origin of this receptor is a human donor in good health. Some clones in this sample may be carry-over from other donors' samples. Sequenced input: naive CXCR3+ CD8+ T cells from blood. As for subset: CD45RO-CCR7+CD27+CD95- naive CD8+ T cells expressing CXCR3 (TNR3+). The CDR3 is CASSIDRYEQYF.